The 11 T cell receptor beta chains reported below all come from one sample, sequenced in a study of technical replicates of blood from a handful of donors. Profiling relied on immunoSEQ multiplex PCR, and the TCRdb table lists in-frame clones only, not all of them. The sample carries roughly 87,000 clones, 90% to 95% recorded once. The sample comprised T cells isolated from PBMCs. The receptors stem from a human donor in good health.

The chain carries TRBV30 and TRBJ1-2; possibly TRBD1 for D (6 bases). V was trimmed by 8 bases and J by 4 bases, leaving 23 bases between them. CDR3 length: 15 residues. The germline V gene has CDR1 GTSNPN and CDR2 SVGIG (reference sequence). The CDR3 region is CARMVRGQKFYGYTF. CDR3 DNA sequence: TGTGCCCGTATGGTACGAGGACAGAAATTCTATGGCTACACCTTC.

CDR3 loop: CASSADRGETQYF. In nucleotides, the CDR3 is TGTGCCAGCAGTGCGGACAGGGGAGAGACCCAGTACTTC. V gene TRBV6-1 combines with J gene TRBJ2-5; 9 bases align to TRBD1. V shed 4 bases and J 4 bases; nucleotides not matched to a gene: 1. This CDR3 contains 13 residues. Germline V gene lookup returns CDR1 MNHNS and CDR2 SASEGT.

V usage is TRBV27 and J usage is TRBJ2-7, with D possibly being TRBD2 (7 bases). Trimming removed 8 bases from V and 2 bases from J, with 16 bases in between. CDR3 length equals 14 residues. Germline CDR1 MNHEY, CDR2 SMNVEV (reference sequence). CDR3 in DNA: TGTGCCAGCGGGGGCGGGACTATTCCCTACGAGCAGTACTTC. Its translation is CASGGGTIPYEQYF.

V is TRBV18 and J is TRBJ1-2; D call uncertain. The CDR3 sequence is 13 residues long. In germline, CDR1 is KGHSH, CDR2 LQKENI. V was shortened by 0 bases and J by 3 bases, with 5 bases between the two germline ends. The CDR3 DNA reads TGTGCCAGCTCACCACCGCTATACTATGGCTACACCTTC. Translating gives CASSPPLYYGYTF.

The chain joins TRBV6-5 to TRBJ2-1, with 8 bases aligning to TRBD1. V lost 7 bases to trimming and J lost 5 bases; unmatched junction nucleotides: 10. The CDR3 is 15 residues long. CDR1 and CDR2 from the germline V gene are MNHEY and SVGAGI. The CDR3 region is CASTKPGTGNNEQFF. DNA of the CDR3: TGTGCCAGCACCAAGCCCGGGACAGGCAACAATGAGCAGTTCTTC.

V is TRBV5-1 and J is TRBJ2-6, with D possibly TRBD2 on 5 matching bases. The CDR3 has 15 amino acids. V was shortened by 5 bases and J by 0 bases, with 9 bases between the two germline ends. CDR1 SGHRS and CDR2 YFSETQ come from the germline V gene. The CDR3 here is CASSREPSGANVLTF. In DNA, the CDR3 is TGCGCCAGCAGTCGGGAACCCTCTGGGGCCAACGTCCTGACTTTC.

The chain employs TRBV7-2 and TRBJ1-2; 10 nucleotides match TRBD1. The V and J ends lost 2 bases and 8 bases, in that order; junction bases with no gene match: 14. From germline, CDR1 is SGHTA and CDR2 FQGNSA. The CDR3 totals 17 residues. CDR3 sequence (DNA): TGTGCCAGCAGCTTACGGGACCTCCGGGACAGGGGTTGGGGCTACACCTTC. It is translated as CASSLRDLRDRGWGYTF.

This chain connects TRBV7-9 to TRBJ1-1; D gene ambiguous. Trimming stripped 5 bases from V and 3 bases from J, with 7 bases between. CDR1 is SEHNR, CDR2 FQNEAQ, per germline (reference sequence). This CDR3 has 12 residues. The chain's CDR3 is CASSQSDTEAFF. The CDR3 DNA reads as TGTGCCAGCAGCCAGAGCGACACTGAAGCTTTCTTT.

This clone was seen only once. The CDR3 sequence is CASSQDSGGTETQYF. The DNA of the CDR3 is TGCGCCAGCAGCCAAGATTCCGGTGGTACGGAGACCCAGTACTTC. The rearrangement joins TRBV4-1 to TRBJ2-5; no firm D call. Germline V gene data show CDR1 as MGHRA and CDR2 as YSYEKL. The V end lost 0 bases, the J end lost 5 bases, and 13 bases lay between the germline ends. This CDR3 comprises 15 residues.

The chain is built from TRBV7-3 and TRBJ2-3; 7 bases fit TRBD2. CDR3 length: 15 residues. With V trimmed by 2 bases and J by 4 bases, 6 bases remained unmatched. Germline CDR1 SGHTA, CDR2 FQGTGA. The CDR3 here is CASSLSAGSADTQYF. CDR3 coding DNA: TGTGCCAGCAGCTTATCAGCGGGAAGCGCAGATACGCAGTATTTT. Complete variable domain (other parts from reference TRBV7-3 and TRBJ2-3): GAGVSQTPSNKVTEKGKYVELRCDPISGHTALYWYRQSLGQGPEFLIYFQGTGAADDSGLPNDRFFAVRPEGSVSTLKIQRTERGDSAVYLCASSLSAGSADTQYFGPGTRLTVL.

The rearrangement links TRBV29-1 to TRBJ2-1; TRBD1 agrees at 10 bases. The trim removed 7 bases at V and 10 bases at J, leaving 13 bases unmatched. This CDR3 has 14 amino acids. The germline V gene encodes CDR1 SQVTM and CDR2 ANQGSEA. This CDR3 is CSAFPGQGNGEQFF. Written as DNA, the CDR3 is TGCAGCGCTTTCCCGGGACAGGGGAATGGGGAGCAGTTCTTC.